This passage covers 12 T cell receptor beta chains from one sample sequenced in a study of blood T cell repertoires in COVID-19. Assay used: immunoSEQ multiplex PCR; TCRdb lists only in-frame clones, some missing. The sample holds about 130,000 clones; approximately 86% are singletons and the top ten take 2.3%. Sequences were obtained from PBMCs or T cells enriched from blood (not recorded which). These receptors were collected from a woman in her forties or fifties who had recovered from COVID-19.

The chain's CDR3 is CATSDLRGTVAHYGYTF. The CDR3 DNA reads as TGTGCCACCAGTGATTTGCGAGGGACAGTCGCTCACTATGGCTACACCTTC. This chain joins TRBV24-1 and TRBJ1-2; TRBD1 agrees at 7 bases. The CDR3 extends over 17 amino acids. Per the germline V gene, CDR1 is KGHDR and CDR2 is SFDVKD. V shed 0 bases, J shed 3 bases, and the junction held 9 bases outside the gene matches.

This clone has just a few counts. CDR3 DNA: TGTGCCAGCAGTTACCAGGGGAGGGGTAAACTGTTTTTT. This gives the protein CASSYQGRGKLFF. V and J are TRBV6-5 and TRBJ1-4; TRBD1 is a possible D gene (6 bases). The ends were cut back, 2 bases at V and 11 bases at J, with 12 bases in the middle. Germline lookup yields CDR1 MNHEY and CDR2 SVGAGI. This CDR3 spans 13 amino acids.

This clone has just one count. The chain uses TRBV6-5 and TRBJ1-6; 9 bases align to TRBD1. V lost 1 base to trimming and J lost 5 bases; unmatched junction nucleotides: 0. Germline V gene data show CDR1 as MNHEY and CDR2 as SVGAGI. The CDR3 sequence is 15 residues long. The CDR3 is CASSYWTGDNSPLHF. The CDR3 DNA sequence: TGTGCCAGCAGTTACTGGACAGGGGATAATTCACCCCTCCACTTT.

This chain links TRBV19 with TRBJ2-7, with 9 nucleotides matching TRBD1. Germline CDR1 LNHDA, CDR2 SQIVND (reference sequence). Unmatched junction bases numbered 4, after V lost 1 base and J lost 3 bases. The CDR3 has 15 amino acids. CDR3 sequence reads: CASSIVSGQGYEQYF. The CDR3 bases are TGTGCCAGTAGTATAGTTTCGGGACAGGGCTACGAGCAGTACTTC.

The rearrangement uses TRBV7-6 and TRBJ1-6, with D possibly TRBD1 on 6 matching bases. V was cut by 5 bases and J by 10 bases, with 15 bases left in between. Germline assignment: CDR1 SGHVS and CDR2 FNYEAQ. The CDR3 runs to 14 residues. The CDR3 DNA sequence: TGTGCCAGCAGCCCTGGTGGGGGCCGCTCACCCCTCCACTTT. This gives the protein CASSPGGGRSPLHF.

This chain links TRBV18 with TRBJ1-1, with D hard to call. V lost 2 bases, J lost 5 bases, and 15 bases lay in between. The length of the CDR3 is 15 residues. Germline V gene sequence: CDR1 KGHSH, CDR2 LQKENI. The CDR3 DNA is TGTGCCAGCTCACCAATTGGCTCCCGAGGGACTGAAGCTTTCTTT. This translates into CASSPIGSRGTEAFF. Full variable domain (outside the CDR3, taken from reference TRBV18 and TRBJ1-1): NAGVMQNPRHLVRRRGQEARLRCSPMKGHSHVYWYRQLPEEGLKFMVYLQKENIIDESGMPKERFSAEFPKEGPSILRIQQVVRGDSAAYFCASSPIGSRGTEAFFGQGTRLTVV.

Only one count was recorded for this clone. The chain links TRBV7-6 to TRBJ1-2; 9 positions match TRBD1. The V and J ends lost 5 bases and 3 bases, in that order; junction bases with no gene match: 7. The CDR3 length is 15 residues. Germline lookup yields CDR1 SGHVS and CDR2 FNYEAQ. CDR3 bases: TGTGCCAGCAGCCTATACAGGGGGCACGACTATGGCTACACCTTC. Translating it yields CASSLYRGHDYGYTF.

The chain couples TRBV3-1 (or the pseudogene TRBV3-2) to TRBJ1-3, with 8 positions matching TRBD1. The CDR3 is made up of 16 amino acids. Trimming removed 4 bases from V and 0 bases from J; junction bases left unmatched: 5. Germline CDR1 is LGHDT and CDR2 is YNNKEL (reference sequence). CDR3 sequence (DNA): TGTGCCAGCAGCCTTAGGACAGGGAGCTCTGGAAACACCATATATTTT. This encodes CASSLRTGSSGNTIYF.

The genes are TRBV2 and TRBJ1-2; TRBD1 matches 9 bases. CDR1 and CDR2 (germline): SNHLY, FYNNEI. The V segment lost 10 bases and the J segment 4 bases; nucleotides outside the gene matches: 13. This CDR3 region has 15 residues. CDR3 DNA sequence: TGTGCCACCCCCGGGACAGGGTTGGACGGCTATGGCTACACCTTC. Protein sequence: CATPGTGLDGYGYTF.

As DNA, the CDR3 is TGTGCCAGCACTTTTCGGGGAAACTATGGCTACACCTTC. Residues: CASTFRGNYGYTF. The chain combines TRBV12-3 or TRBV12-4 with TRBJ1-2; D remains unclear. V dropped 7 bases and J dropped 2 bases, with 11 bases sitting between them. The CDR3 extends over 13 amino acids.

The chain combines TRBV7-8 with TRBJ2-7; D is unresolved. V gave up 5 bases and J gave up 0 bases, with 11 bases separating them. CDR3 size: 14 residues. The germline V gene has CDR1 SGHVS and CDR2 FQNEAQ. In DNA form, the CDR3 reads TGTGCCAGCAGCCTAATGGGCATCTCCTACGAGCAGTACTTC. Protein: CASSLMGISYEQYF.

This clone occurred once. The chain uses TRBV11-2 and TRBJ1-6, with 9 bases matching TRBD1. Looked up from germline, CDR1 is SGHAT and CDR2 is FQNNGV. This CDR3 region has 17 residues. Germline trimming cut 3 bases from V and 9 bases from J; bases unmatched to any gene: 12. The CDR3 spells CASSLKPGQGAGSPLHF. CDR3 DNA: TGTGCCAGCAGCTTGAAACCGGGACAGGGAGCGGGTTCACCCCTCCACTTT.